These 23 T cell receptor beta chains originate from one sample sequenced in a study of beta chain features in type 1 diabetes. The study reverse transcribed the entire isolated RNA, so it sequenced expressed TCRB transcripts. Sequenced by immunoSEQ multiplex PCR; TCRdb stores in-frame clones only, minus some. The sample records approximately 150,000 clones, less than 10% being singletons. The sequencing input was central memory CD4+ T cells from blood. Every receptor here comes from a woman aged 40 to 49 in good health.

This clone was observed at least ten times. The chain employs TRBV4-3 and TRBJ2-5; D is unclear. Germline CDR1 is LGHNA and CDR2 is YSLEER. This CDR3 spans 13 amino acids. V was trimmed by 0 bases and J by 7 bases, leaving 9 bases between them. The CDR3 DNA follows: TGCGCCAGCAGCCAAGATTCGTCGGGGACCCAGTACTTC. Amino acid sequence: CASSQDSSGTQYF.

This clone was seen ten or more times. The chain employs TRBV29-1 and TRBJ1-1; TRBD1 aligns across 7 bases. CDR1 is SQVTM, CDR2 ANQGSEA, per germline. The CDR3 covers 12 residues. V gave up 8 bases and J gave up 1 base; unmatched junction bases: 4. Written as DNA, the CDR3 is TGCAGCACACGGACAGGGAACACTGAAGCTTTCTTT. This codes for CSTRTGNTEAFF.

This clone was counted between two and nine times. The CDR3 DNA sequence: TGTGCCAGCGAGGGACAAGACTACACAGATACGCAGTATTTT. Translated: CASEGQDYTDTQYF. The J gene is TRBJ2-3, the V gene TRBV6-1, with D possibly TRBD1 on 6 matching bases. The CDR3 runs to 14 residues. V gave up 8 bases and J gave up 2 bases, with 14 bases separating them. Germline V gene data show CDR1 as MNHNS and CDR2 as SASEGT.

The chain recombines TRBV27 with TRBJ2-1; D unclear. This CDR3 contains 11 residues. Germline V gene data show CDR1 as MNHEY and CDR2 as SMNVEV (reference sequence). Trimming took off 2 bases at V and 7 bases at J, with 3 bases between the two ends. CDR3 region: CASSLENEQFF. CDR3 coding DNA: TGTGCCAGCAGTTTAGAGAATGAGCAGTTCTTC.

This clone was seen only a few times. V gene TRBV5-1 combines with J gene TRBJ2-3; 9 bases agree with TRBD1. The CDR3 is 13 amino acids. V lost 3 bases, J lost 7 bases, and 3 bases stayed unmatched. From germline, CDR1 is SGHRS and CDR2 YFSETQ. CDR3 coding DNA: TGCGCCAGCAGCTCCGGGACAGGGTATACGCAGTATTTT. The encoded protein is CASSSGTGYTQYF.

This clone was counted only a few times. The V and J genes are TRBV7-7 and TRBJ2-5; possible D gene TRBD2, 5 bases. The CDR3 loop spans 15 amino acids. Germline V gene lookup returns CDR1 SSHAT and CDR2 FNYEAQ (reference sequence). Between the trimmed V and J ends, which lost 4 bases and 4 bases, there was a span of 16 bases. CDR3 amino acids: CASSSSSGRVETQYF. DNA of the CDR3: TGTGCCAGCAGCTCTTCCAGCGGAAGGGTAGAGACCCAGTACTTC.

V is TRBV7-9 and J is TRBJ2-3; a weak D match, TRBD1 (5 bases). The CDR3 is 12 residues long. Looked up from germline, CDR1 is SEHNR and CDR2 is FQNEAQ (reference sequence). V lost 2 bases, J lost 6 bases, and 6 bases lay in between. The CDR3 nucleotides are TGTGCCAGCAGCTTAACAGGCGATACGCAGTATTTT. This sequence encodes CASSLTGDTQYF.

This clone was seen only a few times. The chain links TRBV5-6 to TRBJ2-7, with D perhaps matching TRBD1 (6 bases). CDR1 is SGHDT, CDR2 YYEEEE, per germline. CDR3 length equals 15 residues. V dropped 0 bases and J dropped 6 bases, with 16 bases sitting between them. The CDR3 sequence is CASSLAGVTSGEQYF. In DNA form, the CDR3 reads TGTGCCAGCAGCTTGGCAGGGGTAACCTCCGGCGAGCAGTACTTC.

This clone has only a few counts. The chain combines TRBV6-5 with TRBJ2-7; 7 nucleotides align to TRBD1. CDR1 is MNHEY and CDR2 is SVGAGI in the germline V gene. Losses at the gene ends were 5 bases for V and 5 bases for J; bases not matched to a gene: 3. There are 12 residues in the CDR3. CDR3 nucleotides: TGTGCCAGCAGTCAGACAGGGCACGAGCAGTACTTC. It specifies CASSQTGHEQYF.

This clone turned up a few times. The rearrangement uses TRBV2 and TRBJ2-1, with TRBD2 identical over 11 bases. Germline CDR1 is SNHLY and CDR2 is FYNNEI. The V gene end was trimmed by 4 bases and the J gene end by 4 bases; junction bases not matched to a gene: 6. The CDR3 is 16 amino acids. The chain's CDR3 is CASSGLAGGLYNEQFF. DNA for the CDR3: TGTGCCAGCAGTGGCCTAGCGGGGGGCCTATACAATGAGCAGTTCTTC.

V gene TRBV11-2 combines with J gene TRBJ1-1; 7 bases map to TRBD1. V shed 5 bases and J 4 bases; nucleotides not matched to a gene: 4. CDR1 and CDR2 (germline): SGHAT, FQNNGV. The CDR3 sequence is 13 residues long. CDR3 loop: CASSPGQRTEAFF. As DNA, the CDR3 is TGTGCCAGCAGCCCGGGACAGCGCACTGAAGCTTTCTTT.

This clone was detected a few times. The chain links TRBV28 to TRBJ1-3; 8 positions agree with TRBD1. Trimming cost V 6 bases and J 0 bases; bases outside gene matches: 4. Germline V gene lookup returns CDR1 MDHEN and CDR2 SYDVKM. CDR3 length: 15 residues. DNA for the CDR3: TGTGCCAGCAGCGACAGGGGAGTCTCTGGAAACACCATATATTTT. This codes for CASSDRGVSGNTIYF. Combining the CDR3 with reference TRBV28 and TRBJ1-3 gives the whole variable domain DVKVTQSSRYLVKRTGEKVFLECVQDMDHENMFWYRQDPGLGLRLIYFSYDVKMKEKGDIPEGYSVSREKKERFSLILESASTNQTSMYLCASSDRGVSGNTIYFGEGSWLTVV.

This clone has a handful of counts. This chain links TRBV6-1 with TRBJ1-5, with 7 bases lining up with TRBD1. The germline gives CDR1 MNHNS, CDR2 SASEGT. The CDR3 totals 15 residues. V was clipped by 6 bases and J by 3 bases; unmatched bases: 8. CDR3 DNA sequence: TGTGCCAGCAGAAGACAGGGACCCGACAATCAGCCCCAGCATTTT. It translates to CASRRQGPDNQPQHF.

The J gene is TRBJ2-3, the V gene TRBV7-8, with D uncertain. Trimming pared 1 base from V and 1 base from J, leaving 9 bases between. Germline V gives CDR1 SGHVS, CDR2 FQNEAQ. The CDR3 is 15 amino acids. CDR3 nucleotides: TGTGCCAGCAGCTTAGGGAGAGTAGGCACAGATACGCAGTATTTT. Protein: CASSLGRVGTDTQYF.

This clone was detected only a few times. The chain employs TRBV5-4 and TRBJ2-5; 8 positions agree with TRBD2. Germline lookup yields CDR1 SGHNT and CDR2 YYREEE (reference sequence). Germline trimming cut 6 bases from V and 4 bases from J; bases unmatched to any gene: 8. The CDR3 runs to 14 residues. The CDR3: CASNPGGPRETQYF. For the CDR3, the DNA is TGTGCCAGCAATCCGGGGGGGCCGCGAGAGACCCAGTACTTC.

This clone was observed many times. V gene TRBV11-2 combines with J gene TRBJ2-3; no clear D. Looked up from germline, CDR1 is SGHAT and CDR2 is FQNNGV. V was cut by 3 bases and J by 4 bases, with 8 bases left in between. CDR3 length: 13 amino acids. The CDR3 DNA is TGTGCCAGCAGCTTTCCGGGTTCAGATACGCAGTATTTT. This translates into CASSFPGSDTQYF.

This clone came up a few times. V usage is TRBV29-1 and J usage is TRBJ2-3; perhaps TRBD1 as D (6 bases). Germline V gene sequence: CDR1 SQVTM, CDR2 ANQGSEA. The CDR3 is made up of 15 amino acids. The V end lost 7 bases, the J end lost 0 bases, and 17 bases lay between the germline ends. CDR3 in DNA: TGCAGCGGTGGGGAGTGGACAGTCAGCACAGATACGCAGTATTTT. This translates into CSGGEWTVSTDTQYF.

This clone was observed a few times. The sample contains more than one DNA sequence encoding this CDR3. The chain carries TRBV27 and TRBJ1-2; a weak D match, TRBD1 (5 bases). The germline CDR1 and CDR2 sequences are MNHEY and SMNVEV (reference sequence). The CDR3 runs to 13 residues. The germline V and J ends were trimmed by 5 bases and 4 bases, with 11 bases remaining between them. The CDR3 DNA sequence: TGTGCCAGCAGTCTTCAGGGTCGCTATGGCTACACCTTC. Translation gives CASSLQGRYGYTF.

This chain links TRBV5-1 with TRBJ2-1; no reliable D call. The CDR3 covers 12 residues. Trimming left V 3 bases short and J 7 bases short, with 8 bases between. Germline CDR1 SGHRS, CDR2 YFSETQ. The CDR3, as DNA: TGCGCCAGCAGCTCGATGGCAAATGAGCAGTTCTTC. Encoded protein: CASSSMANEQFF.

The V gene is TRBV27, the J gene TRBJ2-5, with TRBD1 as a possible D gene (6 bases). The ends were cut back, 0 bases at V and 4 bases at J, with 12 bases in the middle. CDR3 length equals 15 residues. CDR1 MNHEY and CDR2 SMNVEV come from the germline V gene (reference sequence). The CDR3 DNA follows: TGTGCCAGCAGTTTATCGTGGGGGCGCAGAGAGACCCAGTACTTC. Protein sequence: CASSLSWGRRETQYF.

The rearrangement joins TRBV7-9 to TRBJ1-2; possibly TRBD1 for D (6 bases). In germline, CDR1 is SEHNR, CDR2 FQNEAQ (reference sequence). With 3 bases removed from V and 6 bases from J, the gap between germline ends came to 14 bases. The CDR3 is 14 amino acids. The CDR3 nucleotides are TGTGCCAGCAGCTTCGACAGGAAAGAGGATGGCTACACCTTC. As protein: CASSFDRKEDGYTF. Filled out from reference TRBV7-9 and TRBJ1-2, the complete variable domain reads DTGVSQNPRHKITKRGQNVTFRCDPISEHNRLYWYRQTLGQGPEFLTYFQNEAQLEKSRLLSDRFSAERPKGSFSTLEIQRTEQGDSAMYLCASSFDRKEDGYTFGSGTRLTVV.

The chain recombines TRBV7-2 with TRBJ2-2; 7 bases align to TRBD2. The CDR3 has 15 residues. Germline V gives CDR1 SGHTA, CDR2 FQGNSA. The junction had 4 bases not matched to a gene; V was cut back by 5 bases and J by 1 base. The CDR3 DNA is TGTGCCAGCAGCCGGTCGGGGGGGAACACCGGGGAGCTGTTTTTT. Translated: CASSRSGGNTGELFF.

Written as DNA, the CDR3 is TGCAGCGTTGAAGATCCTAGCGGGGGCTACGAGCAGTACTTC. Protein sequence: CSVEDPSGGYEQYF. The V and J genes are TRBV29-1 and TRBJ2-7; 10 nucleotides align to TRBD2. The CDR3 has 14 residues. The V segment lost 0 bases and the J segment 3 bases; nucleotides outside the gene matches: 2. Germline CDR1 SQVTM, CDR2 ANQGSEA.